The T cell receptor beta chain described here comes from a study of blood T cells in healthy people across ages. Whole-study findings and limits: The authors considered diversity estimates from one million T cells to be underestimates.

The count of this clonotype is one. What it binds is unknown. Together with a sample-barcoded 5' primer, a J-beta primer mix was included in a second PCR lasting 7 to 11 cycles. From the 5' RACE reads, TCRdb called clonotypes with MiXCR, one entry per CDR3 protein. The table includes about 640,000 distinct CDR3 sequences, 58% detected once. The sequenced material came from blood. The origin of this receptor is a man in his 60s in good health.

The CDR3 DNA reads as TGTGCCAGTAGTCGACAGGGCTTCTACGAGCAGTACTTC. This codes for CASSRQGFYEQYF. The rearrangement links TRBV19 to TRBJ2-5, with 7 bases lining up with TRBD1. TRBJ2-7 matches the DNA end more closely, so the J call is doubtful. Germline V gene lookup returns CDR1 LNHDA and CDR2 SQIVND (reference sequence). This CDR3 contains 13 residues.